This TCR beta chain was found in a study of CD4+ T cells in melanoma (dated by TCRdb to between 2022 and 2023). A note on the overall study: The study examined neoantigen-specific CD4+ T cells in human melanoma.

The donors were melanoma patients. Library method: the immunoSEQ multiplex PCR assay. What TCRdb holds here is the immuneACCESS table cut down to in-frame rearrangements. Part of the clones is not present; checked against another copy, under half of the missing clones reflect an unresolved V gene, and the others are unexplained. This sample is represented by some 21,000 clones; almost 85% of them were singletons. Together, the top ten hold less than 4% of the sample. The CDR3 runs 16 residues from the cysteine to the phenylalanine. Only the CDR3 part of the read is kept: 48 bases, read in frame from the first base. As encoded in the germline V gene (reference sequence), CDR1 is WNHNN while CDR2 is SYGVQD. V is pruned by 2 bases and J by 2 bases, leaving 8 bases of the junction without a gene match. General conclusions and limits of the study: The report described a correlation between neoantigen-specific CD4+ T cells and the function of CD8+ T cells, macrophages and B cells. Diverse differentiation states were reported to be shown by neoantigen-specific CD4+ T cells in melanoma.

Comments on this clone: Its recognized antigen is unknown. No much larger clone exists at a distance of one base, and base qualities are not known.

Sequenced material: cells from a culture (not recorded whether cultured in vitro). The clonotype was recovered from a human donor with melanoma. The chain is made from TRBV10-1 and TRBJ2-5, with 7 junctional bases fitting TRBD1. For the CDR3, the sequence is CASSEGQGVTQETQYF. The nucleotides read TGCGCCAGCAGTGAGGGGCAGGGGGTTACGCAAGAGACCCAGTACTTC.